The clone carrying this T cell receptor (beta chain) was detected ten times or more. The time point: patch test 2, 6 weeks after DPC sensitization. The treatment denotes: therapeutic diphenylcyclopropenone sensitization with weekly scalp DPC. This sample is drawn from a study of human T cells and chemical hapten exposure. TCRdb re-called the RACE reads with MiXCR, one entry per CDR3 protein. Here the sample spans tens of thousands of distinct CDR3 sequences, 10% being singletons. Germline lookup yields CDR1 SEHNR and CDR2 FQNEAQ (reference sequence). The ends were cut back, 3 bases at V and 5 bases at J, with 8 bases in the middle. The length of the CDR3 is 12 residues.

Sample: whole blood, taken in connection with sensitization to the hapten diphenylcyclopropenone (DPC). The receptor's source is a woman aged 50 to 60 with alopecia areata. Some clones in this sample may be carry-over from other donors' samples. The chain carries TRBV7-9 and TRBJ2-7; no clear D gene. In nucleotides, the CDR3 is TGTGCCAGCAGCTTCGATGCACACGAGCAGTACTTC. This codes for CASSFDAHEQYF.